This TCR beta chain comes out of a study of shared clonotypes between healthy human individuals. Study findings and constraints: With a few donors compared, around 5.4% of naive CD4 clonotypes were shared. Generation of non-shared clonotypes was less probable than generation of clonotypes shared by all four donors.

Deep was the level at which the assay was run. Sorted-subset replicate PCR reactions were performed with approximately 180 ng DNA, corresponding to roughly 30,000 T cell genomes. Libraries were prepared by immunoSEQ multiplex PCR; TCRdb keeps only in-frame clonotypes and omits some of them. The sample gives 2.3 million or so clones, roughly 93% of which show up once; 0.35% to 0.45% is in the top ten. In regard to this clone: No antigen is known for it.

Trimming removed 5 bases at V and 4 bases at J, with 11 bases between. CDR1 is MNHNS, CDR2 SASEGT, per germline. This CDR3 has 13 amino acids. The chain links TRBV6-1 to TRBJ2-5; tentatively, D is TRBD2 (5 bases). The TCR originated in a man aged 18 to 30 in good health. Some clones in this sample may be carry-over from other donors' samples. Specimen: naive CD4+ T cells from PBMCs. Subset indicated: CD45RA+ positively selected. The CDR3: CASSSSSIETQYF. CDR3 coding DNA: TGTGCCAGCAGTAGTTCTAGCATAGAGACCCAGTACTTC.